This TCR beta chain was profiled in a study of T cells in Graves' hyperthyroidism and ophthalmopathy. Template material for amplifying TCR beta CDR3 regions consisted of RNA transcripts. Primed by the HTBI set, a first-round RT-PCR was run on the TCR CDR3. TCRdb ran MiXCR on the multiplex PCR reads and lists one entry per CDR3 protein. The sample holds more than 550,000 distinct CDR3 sequences, approximately 42% seen once. Losses at the gene ends were 3 bases for V and 0 bases for J; bases not matched to a gene: 4. CDR1 LNHDA and CDR2 SQIVND come from the germline V gene (reference sequence). This CDR3 is 15 amino acids long.

The sequenced sample was peripheral blood or thyroid tissue (not recorded which). This chain uses TRBV19 with TRBJ2-7, with 8 bases matching TRBD1. This TCR was recovered from an adult man with Graves' disease, either hyperthyroidism or ophthalmopathy (not recorded which). In DNA, the CDR3 is TGTGCCAGTAGTATTGACAGGGGACGCTCCTACGAGCAGTACTTC. It specifies CASSIDRGRSYEQYF.